These 14 T cell receptor beta chains share one sample of origin, sequenced in a study of regulatory T cells in long-lasting Graves disease. Time point: newly diagnosed GD, antithyroid drugs for less than 3 months. The authors made the TCR library using RNA they extracted from PBMCs. CDR3 regions were amplified by Arm-PCR using iRepertoire HTBI primers to build TCR beta libraries. TCRdb called the multiplex PCR reads again in MiXCR, with one record for every CDR3 protein. The sample carries about 620,000 distinct CDR3 sequences, roughly 15% recorded once. These data also formed part of another study, on T cells in Graves' hyperthyroidism and ophthalmopathy.

The sequences come from peripheral blood mononuclear cells (PBMCs), collected at new diagnosis, from a patient treated with antithyroid drugs. Receptors originate from a woman aged 30 to 39 with Graves disease.

This clonotype showed up many times. This chain joins TRBV6-1 and TRBJ1-1; D remains ambiguous. Per germline, CDR1 MNHNS and CDR2 SASEGT. The CDR3 sequence is 15 residues long. Trimming shortened V by 6 bases and J by 13 bases, and 27 bases separated the two germline ends. The CDR3 is CASRGIAGDNPGDFF. For the CDR3, the DNA is TGTGCCAGCAGGGGGATAGCGGGTGACAATCCCGGTGATTTCTTT.

In its sample, this clonotype was seen many times. The rearrangement joins TRBV7-9 to TRBJ1-2; D is uncertain. This CDR3 comprises 15 residues. The V gene lost 6 bases and the J gene lost 3 bases, with 17 bases spanning the gap. The germline V gene has CDR1 SEHNR and CDR2 FQNEAQ (reference sequence). The CDR3 bases are TGTGCCAGCAGTCCAATTGGGTTGGCGGACTATGGCTACACCTTC. This gives the protein CASSPIGLADYGYTF.

This chain uses TRBV5-4 with TRBJ2-3, with TRBD1 matching over 7 bases. The germline V gene has CDR1 SGHNT and CDR2 YYREEE (reference sequence). The length of the CDR3 is 13 residues. The V and J ends lost 4 bases and 6 bases, in that order; junction bases with no gene match: 5. The CDR3 loop is CASSLQGMDTQYF. CDR3 sequence (DNA): TGTGCCAGCAGCCTACAGGGGATGGATACGCAGTATTTT.

This clonotype has a handful of counts. This rearrangement joins TRBV3-1 to TRBJ1-1; D ambiguous. Trimming removed 4 bases at V and 6 bases at J, with 18 bases between. The germline V gene has CDR1 LGHDT and CDR2 YNNKEL (reference sequence). This CDR3 is 15 amino acids long. The CDR3 loop is CASSPPGRVGAEAFF. CDR3 nucleotide sequence: TGTGCCAGCAGCCCTCCTGGGAGGGTTGGCGCTGAAGCTTTCTTT.

In this sample, this clonotype turned up many times. The junction shows a germline mismatch at one end, possibly a read error. The J gene is TRBJ1-1, the V gene TRBV7-3; D gene ambiguous. Germline CDR1 is SGHTA and CDR2 is FQGTGA. There are 13 residues in the CDR3. In nucleotides, the CDR3 is TGCGCCAGCAGCCCCGGGAGGAACACTGAAGCTTTCTTT. Translated: CASSPGRNTEAFF.

This clonotype was counted only a few times. This chain connects TRBV5-1 to TRBJ2-7; D is unclear. Per germline, CDR1 SGHRS and CDR2 YFSETQ. There are 16 residues in the CDR3. The V and J ends lost 1 base and 5 bases respectively, with 19 bases between them. The CDR3 spells CASSLFQANVKNEQYF. Here the CDR3 DNA reads TGCGCCAGCAGCTTGTTTCAGGCAAATGTAAAGAACGAGCAGTACTTC.

This clonotype was detected many times. The chain carries TRBV7-8 and TRBJ2-5; possibly TRBD1 for D (6 bases). CDR1 SGHVS and CDR2 FQNEAQ come from the germline V gene. The germline V and J ends were trimmed by 5 bases and 5 bases, with 15 bases remaining between them. The CDR3 loop spans 14 amino acids. CDR3 DNA sequence: TGTGCCAGCAGCGCCTCAGGGGCCTTGGAGACCCAGTACTTC. It codes for CASSASGALETQYF.

The table lists this clonotype with many counts. V and J are TRBV7-2 and TRBJ2-5; a weak D match, TRBD2 (5 bases). The CDR3 contains 14 residues. Germline V lookup: CDR1 SGHTA, CDR2 FQGNSA. Trimming removed 4 bases at V and 4 bases at J, with 13 bases between. CDR3: CASSYSTSLETQYF. The DNA for the CDR3 is TGTGCCAGCAGCTACAGTACTAGTCTAGAGACCCAGTACTTC.

The gene calls are TRBV6-9 and TRBJ2-7; 10 bases match TRBD1. Germline V CDR1 and CDR2: MNHGY, SVAAGI. V lost 4 bases to trimming and J lost 10 bases; unmatched junction nucleotides: 13. CDR3 length: 15 amino acids. Here the CDR3 DNA reads TGTGCCAGCAGTTTTAGGGAGACAGGGGGCTGGAAACAGTACTTC. It is translated as CASSFRETGGWKQYF.

The chain couples TRBV9 to TRBJ2-1; D gene uncertain. CDR1 is SGDLS and CDR2 is YYNGEE in the germline V gene. Deletions cut 6 bases from V and 0 bases from J, with 16 bases between. The CDR3 totals 16 residues. The CDR3, as DNA: TGTGCCAGCACCCCCCGTTCCGGTAGCTCCTACAATGAGCAGTTCTTC. This sequence encodes CASTPRSGSSYNEQFF.

The table lists this clonotype with a few counts. The chain combines TRBV29-1 with TRBJ1-3; the D is unclear. The CDR3 contains 11 residues. Germline assignment: CDR1 SQVTM and CDR2 ANQGSEA. V was trimmed by 4 bases and J by 6 bases, leaving 7 bases between them. The CDR3, as DNA: TGCAGCGTTGTCTGGCAAAACACCATATATTTT. Protein sequence: CSVVWQNTIYF.

This clonotype was detected ten times or more. This rearrangement joins TRBV6-1 to TRBJ2-7; a weak D match, TRBD2 (6 bases). The V gene's germline CDR1 is MNHNS and CDR2 SASEGT. This CDR3 has 15 amino acids. V lost 3 bases to trimming and J lost 1 base, with 13 bases between them. The CDR3 DNA reads TGTGCCAGCAGTGATCAAGCGGGCCCATCCTACGAGCAGTACTTC. As protein: CASSDQAGPSYEQYF.

This clonotype was seen once. The V and J genes are TRBV6-1 and TRBJ2-7; no reliable D call. The CDR3 contains 15 residues. The V gene lost 2 bases and the J gene lost 4 bases, with 15 bases spanning the gap. Germline CDR1 MNHNS, CDR2 SASEGT. The CDR3 DNA sequence: TGTGCCAGCAGTGAACTTCGGACGGTCTCATACGAGCAGTACTTC. As protein: CASSELRTVSYEQYF.

This clonotype was recorded at least ten times. The chain combines TRBV20-1 with TRBJ2-7; D remains ambiguous. The CDR3 totals 14 residues. Germline V gives CDR1 DFQATT, CDR2 SNEGSKA (reference sequence). Trimming left V 5 bases short and J 2 bases short, with 16 bases between. In DNA, the CDR3 is TGCAGTGCTGACCCACCTGGGCCGCCCTACGAGCAGTACTTC. Amino acids: CSADPPGPPYEQYF.